The source of this T cell receptor beta chain is a study of T cell repertoires in cytomegalovirus infection. Study overall: An indication of both CMV infection and matching HLA type came from public TCR beta signatures. Study results and limitations: The study identified carriers of CMV plus the relevant HLA from cumulative public TCR beta family frequency.

V shed 2 bases and J shed 8 bases, with 13 bases lying between them. The germline V gene has CDR1 SGHTA and CDR2 FQGTGA. The length of the CDR3 is 14 residues. MiXCR, run by TCRdb on the reads, gives a single entry per CDR3 protein. This table has around 530,000 distinct CDR3 sequences, around a quarter appearing once. For this clonotype: What it binds is unknown.

The source material was PBMCs. The receptor was isolated from a human donor in good health (CMV status not recorded). Some clones in this sample may be carry-over from other donors' samples. The chain carries TRBV7-3 and TRBJ2-1, with D unclear. Written as DNA, the CDR3 is TGTGCCAGCAGCTTACTATCCCACACCCATGAGCAGTTCTTC. Protein: CASSLLSHTHEQFF.